The entry below describes one TCR beta chain. The antigen it recognizes is unknown. Base qualities are not recorded, but no much larger clone differs from it by a single base. Preparation of the library involved 5' RACE. Sequenced using an Illumina HiSeq 2500. A second PCR of about 6 to 11 cycles was performed with a sample-barcoded 5' primer and a J-beta primer mix. Each TCR beta cDNA molecule received a unique molecular identifier from a template-switch 5' adaptor carrying 12 random nucleotides. Each sample yielded at least 2.5 million CDR3-containing paired-end reads. All of the RNA was converted into first-strand cDNA using the Mint cDNA synthesis kit, with a TRBC-specific oligonucleotide serving as the primer. Following uracil-DNA glycosylase treatment, all cDNA underwent a first 18-cycle PCR with the universal primers M1SS and BC2_uni_R. Regarding the original processing steps: For normalization, 1 million high-quality reads, each with a distinct molecular identifier, were randomly selected from each sample. Reads sharing molecular identifiers were discarded rather than binned into consensus sequences. MiTCR, set to a Q25 quality threshold and the strictest error-elimination algorithm, was used for CDR3 identification, clonotype clustering and error correction. A nonparametric unseen species model with Euler transformation was used to estimate a lower bound on total TCR beta diversity. Using fastp at Q25 and MiXCR, TCRdb reprocessed the public reads and kept productive beta chains. Every CDR3 protein is listed once, alongside the most common genes and DNA of its rows. The V and J calls and clone size come from TCRdb's table, not from the authors' own analysis. The table for this sample lists hundreds of thousands of distinct CDR3 sequences; around half of them were counted only once. Roughly 20% of the sample belongs to the ten largest clones.

Systemically healthy Caucasian individuals from Russia, some 40 in total and aged roughly 6 to 100 years, were included as donors. Each donor gave 8 to 10 milliliters of peripheral blood, collected into EDTA-treated Vacutainer tubes. Ficoll-Paque density-gradient centrifugation was used to isolate PBMCs, with at least 7 million obtained per sample. Total RNA was extracted from PBMCs with Trizol reagent, with at least 6 micrograms obtained per sample. Naive CD45RAhigh/CD27high T cell percentages were measured by flow cytometry on a PBMC aliquot from every donor. These data come from a study of blood T cells in healthy people across ages (dated by TCRdb to 2013 to 2016). Concerning the study at large: Template switching captured roughly one uniquely barcoded TCR beta cDNA molecule per two T cells in model experiments. To track age-related changes in TCR beta repertoire diversity, the study relied on deep sequencing normalized with unique cDNA molecular identifiers. Four age groups were formed from the donors: young (average roughly 15 years), middle-aged (around 41), aged (approximately 60) and long-lived (roughly 81). To avoid experimental bias, donors of different ages were spread randomly across the sequencing lanes. The study analyzed two additional independent replicas of 1 million unique cDNA reads from the same blood draw for two donors, one aged 18 to 29 and one aged 80 or older.

What the research found in general, with its limitations: Observed TCR beta diversity correlated strongly with the percentage of naive T cells measured by flow cytometry. Total diversity estimates from one million sequenced T cells were considered lower bounds and underestimates. Conclusive comparison of naive and antigen-experienced compartments was prevented by the profiling of bulk unsorted PBMCs. Because donor CMV infection status was unknown, age-related changes in expanded clonotypes were potentially confounded. The long-lived group showed more naive CD4+ T cells, fewer expanded clones and increased TCR diversity than the aged group, suggesting age selection. As age increased, observed TCR beta diversity per million T cells dropped in a roughly linear way, and a significant reduction was already evident by age about 40.

The CDR3 starts with the cysteine, ends with the phenylalanine, and has 16 residues. Left in the record is the CDR3 DNA by itself, 48 bases read in frame from the first base. Per the germline V gene, MDHEN is the CDR1 and SYDVKM is the CDR2. Trimmed from V: 6 bases; trimmed from J: 2 bases; junction bases lacking a gene match: 12. The specimen was blood. The receptor was derived from a man older than 75 in good health. Recombination joined TRBV28 with TRBJ2-7, with 8 middle bases fitting TRBD2. The CDR3: CASSPPGGQAPYEQYF. The nucleotide sequence is TGTGCCAGCAGCCCACCGGGAGGGCAGGCTCCCTACGAGCAGTACTTC.